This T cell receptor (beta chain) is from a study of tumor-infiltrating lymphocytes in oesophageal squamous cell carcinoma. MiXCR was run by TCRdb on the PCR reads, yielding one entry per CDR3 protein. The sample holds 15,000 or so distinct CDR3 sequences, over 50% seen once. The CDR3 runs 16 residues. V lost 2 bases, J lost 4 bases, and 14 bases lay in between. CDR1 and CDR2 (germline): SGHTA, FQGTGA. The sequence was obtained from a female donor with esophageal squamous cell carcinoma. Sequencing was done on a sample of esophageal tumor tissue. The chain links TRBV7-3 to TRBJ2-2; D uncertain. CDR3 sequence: CASSLLSPSVTGELFF. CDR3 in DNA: TGTGCCAGCAGCTTATTGTCACCCTCAGTCACCGGGGAGCTGTTTTTT.